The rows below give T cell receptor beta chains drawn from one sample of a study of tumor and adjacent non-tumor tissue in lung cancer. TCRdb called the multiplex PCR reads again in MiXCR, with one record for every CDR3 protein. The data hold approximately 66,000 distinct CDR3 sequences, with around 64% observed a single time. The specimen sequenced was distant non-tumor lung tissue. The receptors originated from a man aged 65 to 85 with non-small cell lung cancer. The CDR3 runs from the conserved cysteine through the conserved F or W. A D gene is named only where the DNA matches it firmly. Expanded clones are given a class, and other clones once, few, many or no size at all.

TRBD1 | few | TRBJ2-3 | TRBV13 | CASSLGQGSDTQYF | TGTGCCAGCAGCCTGGGACAGGGATCAGATACGCAGTATTTT
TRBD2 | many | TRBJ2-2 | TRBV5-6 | CASSLAGVLAGELFF | TGTGCCAGCAGCTTAGCGGGGGTATTGGCCGGGGAGCTGTTTTTT
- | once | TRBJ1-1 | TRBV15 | CATSRGLGTIDTEAFF | TGTGCCACTAGCAGAGGACTGGGCACTATAGACACTGAAGCTTTCTTC
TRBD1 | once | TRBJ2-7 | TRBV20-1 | CNASPIPGQHEGHEQYF | TGCAATGCTAGTCCAATTCCGGGACAGCATGAAGGCCACGAGCAGTACTTC
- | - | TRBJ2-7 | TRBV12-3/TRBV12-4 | CASSLGGDYEQYF | TGTGCCAGCAGTTTAGGTGGTGACTACGAGCAGTACTTC
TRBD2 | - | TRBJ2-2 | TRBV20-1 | CSAGIAGVTGELFF | TGCAGTGCCGGTATAGCGGGAGTCACCGGGGAGCTGTTTTTT
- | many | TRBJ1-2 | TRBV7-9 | CASKAYRDGYTF | TGTGCCAGCAAAGCTTATCGGGATGGCTACACCTTC
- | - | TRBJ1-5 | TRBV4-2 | CASSQVRSAPGYNQPQHF | TGTGCCAGTAGCCAAGTACGATCGGCCCCGGGCTACAATCAGCCCCAGCATTTT
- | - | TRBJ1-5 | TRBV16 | CDSSLGWGWIDQPQHF | TGTGACAGCAGCTTAGGATGGGGGTGGATTGATCAGCCCCAGCATTTT
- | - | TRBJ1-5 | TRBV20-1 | CSARDLYGATVDQSQHF | TGCAGTGCTAGAGATCTCTACGGGGCGACAGTGGATCAGTCCCAGCATTTT
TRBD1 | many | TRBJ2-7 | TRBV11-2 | CASSLRPPGQGSYEQYF | TGTGCCAGCAGCTTACGTCCCCCGGGACAGGGCTCCTACGAGCAGTACTTC
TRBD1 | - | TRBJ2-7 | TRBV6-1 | CASSYDRGPNEQYF | TGTGCCAGCAGTTACGACAGGGGCCCCAACGAGCAATACTTC
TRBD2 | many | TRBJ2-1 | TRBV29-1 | CSAREGPNEQFF | TGCAGCGCTCGGGAGGGCCCCAATGAGCAGTTCTTC
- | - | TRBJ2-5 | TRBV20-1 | CSARDPSSGQETQYF | TGCAGTGCTAGAGATCCATCCAGCGGCCAAGAGACCCAGTACTTC
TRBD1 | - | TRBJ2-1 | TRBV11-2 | CASSLGQGDKFF | TGTGCCAGCAGCTTAGGGCAGGGGGATAAGTTCTTC
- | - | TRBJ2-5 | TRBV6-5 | CASSYSTPSGSETQYF | TGTGCCAGCAGTTATTCGACTCCGTCGGGCAGCGAGACCCAGTACTTC
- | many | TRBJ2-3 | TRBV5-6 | CASSFSSTDTQYF | TGTGCCAGCAGCTTTTCCAGCACAGATACGCAGTATTTT
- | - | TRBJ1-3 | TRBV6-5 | CASSYSRPSSGNTVYF | TGTGCCAGCAGTTACTCTCGCCCGAGCTCTGGAAATACCGTATATTTT
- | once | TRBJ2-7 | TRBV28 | CAGSLCRFSEQYF | TGTGCCGGCAGTCTATGCCGCTTCTCCGAGCAGTACTTC
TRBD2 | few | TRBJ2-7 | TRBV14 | CAISQHARTSGSYDQYF | TGTGCCATCAGCCAACATGCCCGGACTAGCGGGAGCTACGATCAGTACTTC
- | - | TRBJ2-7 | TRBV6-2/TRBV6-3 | CASTVSFVQYF | TGTGCCAGCACCGTCTCCTTCGTGCAGTACTTC
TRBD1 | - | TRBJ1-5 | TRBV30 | CACDEHRGGNRQPHHF | TGTGCCTGTGATGAGCACAGGGGAGGGAACCGCCAGCCCCACCATTTT
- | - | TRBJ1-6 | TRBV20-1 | CSARSRDAGRYSPLHF | TGCAGTGCTAGATCCCGGGACGCAGGCCGCTATTCACCCCTCCACTTT
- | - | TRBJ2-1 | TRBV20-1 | CSARLPTSLEDEQFF | TGCAGTGCCCGCCTCCCCACTAGTTTAGAAGATGAGCAGTTCTTC
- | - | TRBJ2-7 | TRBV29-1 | CSVGGGDYGQYF | TGCAGTGTAGGGGGCGGGGACTACGGGCAGTACTTC
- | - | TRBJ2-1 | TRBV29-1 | CSVRGQGPFNEQFF | TGCAGCGTAAGGGGTCAGGGGCCCTTCAATGAGCAGTTCTTC